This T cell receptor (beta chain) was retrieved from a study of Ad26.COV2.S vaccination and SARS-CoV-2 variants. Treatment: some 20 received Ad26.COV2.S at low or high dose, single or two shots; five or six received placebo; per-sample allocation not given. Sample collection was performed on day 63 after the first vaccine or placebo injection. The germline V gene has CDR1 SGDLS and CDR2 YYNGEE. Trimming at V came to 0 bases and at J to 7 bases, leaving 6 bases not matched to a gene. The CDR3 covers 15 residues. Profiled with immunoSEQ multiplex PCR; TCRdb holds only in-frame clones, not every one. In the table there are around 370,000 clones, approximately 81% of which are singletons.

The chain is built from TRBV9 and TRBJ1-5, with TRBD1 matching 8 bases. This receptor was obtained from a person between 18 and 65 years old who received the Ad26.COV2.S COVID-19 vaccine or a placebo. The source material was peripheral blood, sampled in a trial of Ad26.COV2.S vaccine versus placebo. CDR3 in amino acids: CASSVGQGPYQPQHF. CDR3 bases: TGTGCCAGCAGCGTAGGACAGGGGCCGTACCAGCCCCAGCATTTT. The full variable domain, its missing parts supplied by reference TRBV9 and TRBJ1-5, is DSGVTQTPKHLITATGQRVTLRCSPRSGDLSVYWYQQSLDQGLQFLIQYYNGEERAKGNILERFSAQQFPDLHSELNLSSLELGDSALYFCASSVGQGPYQPQHFGDGTRLSIL.